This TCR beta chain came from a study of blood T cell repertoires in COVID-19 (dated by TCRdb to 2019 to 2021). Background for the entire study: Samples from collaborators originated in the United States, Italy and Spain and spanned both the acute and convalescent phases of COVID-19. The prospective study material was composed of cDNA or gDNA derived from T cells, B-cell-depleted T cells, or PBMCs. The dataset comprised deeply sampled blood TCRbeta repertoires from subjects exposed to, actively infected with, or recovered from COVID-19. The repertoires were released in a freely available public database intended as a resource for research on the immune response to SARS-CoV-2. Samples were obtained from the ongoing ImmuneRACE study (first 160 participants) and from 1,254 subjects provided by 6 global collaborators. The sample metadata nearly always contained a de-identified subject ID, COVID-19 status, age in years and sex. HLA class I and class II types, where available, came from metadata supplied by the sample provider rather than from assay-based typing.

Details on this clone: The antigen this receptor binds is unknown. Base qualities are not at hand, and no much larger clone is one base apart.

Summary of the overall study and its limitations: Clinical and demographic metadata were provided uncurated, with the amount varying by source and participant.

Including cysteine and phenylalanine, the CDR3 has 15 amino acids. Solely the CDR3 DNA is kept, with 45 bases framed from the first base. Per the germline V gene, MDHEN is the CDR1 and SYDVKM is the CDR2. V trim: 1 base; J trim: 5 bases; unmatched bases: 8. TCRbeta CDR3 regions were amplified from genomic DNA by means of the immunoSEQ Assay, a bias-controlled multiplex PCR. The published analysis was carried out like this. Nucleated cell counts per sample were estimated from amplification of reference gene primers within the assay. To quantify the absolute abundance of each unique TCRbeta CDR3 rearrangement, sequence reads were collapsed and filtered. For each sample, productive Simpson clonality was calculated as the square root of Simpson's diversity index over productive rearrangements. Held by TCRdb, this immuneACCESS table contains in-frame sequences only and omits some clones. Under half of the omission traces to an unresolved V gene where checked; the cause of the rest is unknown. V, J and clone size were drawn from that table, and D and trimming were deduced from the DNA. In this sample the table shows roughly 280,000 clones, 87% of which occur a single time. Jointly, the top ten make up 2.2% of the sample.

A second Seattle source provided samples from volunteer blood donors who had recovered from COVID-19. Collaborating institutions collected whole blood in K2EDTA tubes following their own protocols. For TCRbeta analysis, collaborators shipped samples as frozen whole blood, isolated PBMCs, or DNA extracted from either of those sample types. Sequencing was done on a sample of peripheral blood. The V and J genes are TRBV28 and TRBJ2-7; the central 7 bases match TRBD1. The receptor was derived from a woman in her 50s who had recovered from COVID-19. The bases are TGTGCCAGCAGTTTATTACTCGGACAGGCTGACGAGCAGTACTTC. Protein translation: CASSLLLGQADEQYF.